This T cell receptor (beta chain) was identified during a study of T cells in Graves' hyperthyroidism and ophthalmopathy. Study-level points and caveats: The model forecast ophthalmopathy, anticipating it by a median around 6.5 months before onset. Clonotypes that were expanded in thyroid above 0.001 mostly appeared in blood too.

Uncontrolled infections, other autoimmune diseases, pregnancy or lactation led to exclusion of patients. Clinical symptoms, serum thyroxine, TRAb, thyroid ultrasound and orbital computed tomography informed diagnoses. RNA transcripts were the template for amplifying TCR beta CDR3 regions. Researchers ran a first-round RT-PCR on the TCR CDR3 using the HTBI primer set. TCRdb re-analysed the multiplex PCR reads in MiXCR, keeping a single row per CDR3 protein. The data show 480,000 or so distinct CDR3 sequences, with over 35% seen just once and 44% held by the top ten. Many counts were recorded for this clonotype. The antigen remains undetermined. The CDR3 consists of 15 residues. Germline V lookup: CDR1 SGHAT, CDR2 FQNNGV. V trimming: 5 bases; J trimming: 4 bases; junction bases outside the gene matches: 7.

This sequence joins TRBV11-2 and TRBJ2-2, with 7 bases fitting TRBD1. This TCR derives from an adult woman with Graves' disease, either hyperthyroidism or ophthalmopathy (not recorded which). The sequenced sample consisted of peripheral blood or thyroid tissue (not recorded which). In DNA, the CDR3 is TGTGCCAGCAGCAGGACAGGCGCGGGCACCGGGGAGCTGTTTTTT. It is translated as CASSRTGAGTGELFF.